This TCR beta chain came from a study of post-analysis software for immune sequencing data. Incorporated into the TCR beta cDNA libraries were unique molecular identifiers, which served to reduce PCR and sequencing biases. Input amounts of about 0.85 to 11 million T cells were used. These gave about 500,000 cDNA molecules, so each molecule approximated one T cell. In TCRdb, the PCR reads were re-called with MiXCR into one record per CDR3 protein. The repertoire holds 450,000 to 700,000 distinct CDR3 sequences, with around 47% as singletons. General study points: Roughly five TRBV segments, including TRBV5-6, TRBV5-1 and TRBV20-1, were more frequent in patients than controls.

The CDR3 runs 14 residues. In its sample, this clonotype was seen a few times. No antigen is known for it. The specimen sequenced was blood. The V and J genes are TRBV12-3 or TRBV12-4 and TRBJ2-5; 8 bases align to TRBD1. The J call may be mistaken, given a closer DNA end match to TRBJ2-7. The clonotype originates from a girl aged 5 to 17 with multiple sclerosis. CDR3 sequence: CASSRAGGVYEQYF. The CDR3 DNA follows: TGTGCCAGCAGTCGGGCAGGGGGCGTATACGAGCAGTACTTC.